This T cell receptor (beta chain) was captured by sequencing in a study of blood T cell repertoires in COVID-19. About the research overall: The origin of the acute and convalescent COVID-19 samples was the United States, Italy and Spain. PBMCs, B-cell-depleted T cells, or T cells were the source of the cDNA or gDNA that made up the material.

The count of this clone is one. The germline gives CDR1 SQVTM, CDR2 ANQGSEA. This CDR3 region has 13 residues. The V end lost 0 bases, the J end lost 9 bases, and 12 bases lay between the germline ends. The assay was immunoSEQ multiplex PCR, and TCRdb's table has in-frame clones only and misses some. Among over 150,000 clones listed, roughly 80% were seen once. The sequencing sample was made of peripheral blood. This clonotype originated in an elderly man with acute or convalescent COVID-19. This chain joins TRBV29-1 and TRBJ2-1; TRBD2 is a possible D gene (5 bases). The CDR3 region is CSVEESEGGEQFF. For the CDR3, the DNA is TGCAGCGTTGAAGAGTCGGAAGGAGGTGAGCAGTTCTTC.